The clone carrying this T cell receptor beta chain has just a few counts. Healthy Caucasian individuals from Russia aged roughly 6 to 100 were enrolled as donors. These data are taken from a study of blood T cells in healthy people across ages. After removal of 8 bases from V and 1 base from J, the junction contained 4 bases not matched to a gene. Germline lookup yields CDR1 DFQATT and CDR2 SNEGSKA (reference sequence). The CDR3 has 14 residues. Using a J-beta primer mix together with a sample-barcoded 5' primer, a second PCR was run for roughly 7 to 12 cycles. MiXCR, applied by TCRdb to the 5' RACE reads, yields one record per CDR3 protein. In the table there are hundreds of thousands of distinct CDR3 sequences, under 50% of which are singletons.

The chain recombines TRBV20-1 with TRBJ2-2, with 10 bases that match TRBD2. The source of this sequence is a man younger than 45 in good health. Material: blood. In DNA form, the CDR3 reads TGCAGTCTCATAGCGGGGGGGAACACCGGGGAGCTGTTTTTT. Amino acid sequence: CSLIAGGNTGELFF.